The 20 T cell receptor beta chains below all came from one sample that was sequenced in a study of response to subunit inactivated influenza vaccine. TCRdb reprocessed the RT-PCR reads via MiXCR and lists one record per CDR3 protein. The sample holds almost 600,000 distinct CDR3 sequences; about 15% are singletons and the top ten take roughly 10%. The material sequenced was PBMCs from blood, taken less than 13 days after vaccination. Every receptor here comes from a man in his fifties or sixties who received an inactivated influenza vaccine.

The V and J genes are TRBV2 and TRBJ1-1; D gene unclear. The CDR3 is made up of 12 amino acids. Germline V CDR1 and CDR2: SNHLY, FYNNEI. V was pared by 4 bases and J by 12 bases, with 15 bases between. The CDR3, as DNA: TGTGCCAGCAGTGCTAAAAGGGCATCACCTTTCTTT. This gives the protein CASSAKRASPFF.

V gene TRBV4-1 combines with J gene TRBJ2-2; D is perhaps TRBD2 (6 bases). Trimming removed 2 bases at V and 1 base at J, with 11 bases between. The CDR3 contains 16 residues. Looked up from germline, CDR1 is MGHRA and CDR2 is YSYEKL. This CDR3 reads CASSQLASLNTGELFF. The CDR3 coding sequence is TGCGCCAGCAGCCAACTAGCGTCTTTGAACACCGGGGAGCTGTTTTTT.

The chain joins TRBV11-2 to TRBJ2-3, with TRBD2 matching over 8 bases. The CDR3 is 16 residues long. CDR1 and CDR2 (germline): SGHAT, FQNNGV. V dropped 5 bases and J dropped 2; count of bases not matched to a gene: 9. The CDR3 DNA follows: TGTGCCAGCAGCCCCCCGGGACTAGGCCTCACAGATACGCAGTATTTT. This sequence encodes CASSPPGLGLTDTQYF. The variable domain in full, completed from reference TRBV11-2 and TRBJ2-3, reads EAGVAQSPRYKIIEKRQSVAFWCNPISGHATLYWYQQILGQGPKLLIQFQNNGVVDDSQLPKDRFSAERLKGVDSTLKIQPAKLEDSAVYLCASSPPGLGLTDTQYFGPGTRLTVL.

This clonotype showed up just a few times. The chain has TRBV4-3 and TRBJ2-7; D call uncertain. Germline assignment: CDR1 LGHNA and CDR2 YSLEER. With 6 bases removed from V and 0 bases from J, the gap between germline ends came to 9 bases. The CDR3 sequence is 13 residues long. CDR3 residues: CASSASHSYEQYF. Written as DNA, the CDR3 is TGCGCCAGCAGTGCCTCCCACTCCTACGAGCAGTACTTC.

This clonotype was detected only a few times. This chain uses TRBV29-1 with TRBJ2-5; 10 bases are a match to TRBD2. This CDR3 has 14 amino acids. Losses at the gene ends were 6 bases for V and 0 bases for J; bases not matched to a gene: 4. Germline lookup yields CDR1 SQVTM and CDR2 ANQGSEA. The CDR3 loop reads CSVEGLAHQETQYF. For the CDR3, the DNA is TGCAGCGTGGAGGGACTAGCGCACCAAGAGACCCAGTACTTC.

The gene calls are TRBV4-1 and TRBJ2-1; either TRBD1 or TRBD2 may supply D (5 bases each). V was clipped by 4 bases and J by 0 bases, with 19 bases between them. CDR1 and CDR2 (germline): MGHRA, YSYEKL. The length of the CDR3 is 18 residues. CDR3 protein: CASSRLTRGKVSYNEQFF. In DNA, the CDR3 is TGCGCCAGCAGCCGGCTTACTAGGGGCAAAGTCTCCTACAATGAGCAGTTCTTC.

This clonotype came up once. The CDR3 does not end in the conserved phenylalanine or tryptophan, so this is likely a read error. The chain joins TRBV29-1 to TRBJ2-5, with D tentatively TRBD2 (5 bases). V was trimmed by 2 bases and J by 4 bases, leaving 14 bases between them. Germline V gives CDR1 SQVTM, CDR2 ANQGSEA. This CDR3 spans 14 amino acids. The CDR3 protein is CSVELVPRGETQYI. In nucleotides, the CDR3 is TGCAGCGTTGAACTCGTCCCCCGGGGAGAGACCCAGTACATC.

This sequence joins TRBV6-2 or TRBV6-3 and TRBJ2-2, with D uncertain. V lost 6 bases, J lost 5 bases, and 16 bases lay in between. Looked up from germline, CDR1 is MNHEY and CDR2 is SVGEGT. The CDR3 is 15 residues long. CDR3 nucleotide sequence: TGTGCCAGCAGCCACCGGACGGACGGAACCGGGGAGCTGTTTTTT. Amino acids: CASSHRTDGTGELFF.

J is TRBJ1-5 and V is TRBV7-6; D gene uncertain. V shed 3 bases and J shed 1 base, with 10 bases lying between them. Germline V gene sequence: CDR1 SGHVS, CDR2 FNYEAQ. CDR3 length: 15 residues. The CDR3 spells CASSLRSDSNQPQHF. CDR3 DNA: TGTGCCAGCAGCTTGCGGTCAGACAGCAATCAGCCCCAGCATTTT.

The chain carries TRBV20-1 and TRBJ2-1; 12 bases are shared with TRBD2. Trimming cost V 5 bases and J 4 bases; bases outside gene matches: 9. Germline V gene data show CDR1 as DFQATT and CDR2 as SNEGSKA (reference sequence). This CDR3 region has 16 residues. CDR3 region: CSAHHRTSGMYNEQFF. The CDR3, as DNA: TGCAGTGCTCACCACCGGACTAGCGGGATGTACAATGAGCAGTTCTTC.

The chain combines TRBV5-5 with TRBJ1-5; the D is unclear. This CDR3 comprises 13 residues. The V gene lost 1 base and the J gene lost 4 bases, with 6 bases spanning the gap. Per germline, CDR1 SGHKS and CDR2 YYEKEE (reference sequence). Here the CDR3 reads CASSLNLNQPQHF. In DNA form, the CDR3 reads TGTGCCAGCAGCTTGAACCTTAATCAGCCCCAGCATTTT.

A few counts support this clonotype. CDR3 protein: CASSYSRGFNYGYTF. DNA of the CDR3: TGTGCCAGCAGTTACTCGAGGGGTTTTAACTATGGCTACACCTTC. J is TRBJ1-2 and V is TRBV6-5, with D perhaps TRBD1 (5 bases). Germline CDR1 is MNHEY and CDR2 is SVGAGI. CDR3 length: 15 residues. V lost 0 bases and J lost 1, with 9 bases in between.

This chain links TRBV6-6 with TRBJ1-2, with D unresolved. The CDR3 length is 12 residues. Germline assignment: CDR1 MNHNY and CDR2 SVGAGI (reference sequence). Trimming pared 10 bases from V and 2 bases from J, leaving 11 bases between. This CDR3 is CAIHRENYGYTF. CDR3 DNA sequence: TGTGCCATCCACCGGGAAAACTATGGCTACACCTTC.

The CDR3 DNA sequence: TGTGCCAGCAGCTTAGGAGTAGTCACCGAGCAGTACTTC. Translated, it gives CASSLGVVTEQYF. The J gene is TRBJ2-7, the V gene TRBV7-9; the D is unclear. Germline CDR1 SEHNR, CDR2 FQNEAQ (reference sequence). Trimming removed 1 base from V and 6 bases from J, with 10 bases in between. The CDR3 runs 13 residues.

This chain connects TRBV11-2 to TRBJ2-2, with D possibly being TRBD1 (5 bases). Germline V gene sequence: CDR1 SGHAT, CDR2 FQNNGV. CDR3 length equals 14 residues. V was clipped by 3 bases and J by 5 bases, with 10 bases between them. This chain's CDR3 is CASSLSGKTGELFF. As DNA, the CDR3 is TGTGCCAGCAGCTTGTCAGGGAAGACCGGGGAGCTGTTTTTT.

This chain uses TRBV27 with TRBJ1-4, with 10 bases matching TRBD1. V shed 6 bases and J 9 bases; nucleotides not matched to a gene: 13. The CDR3 has 16 amino acids. Germline assignment: CDR1 MNHEY and CDR2 SMNVEV (reference sequence). The DNA for the CDR3 is TGTGCCAGCAGGGAGACAGACAGGGGGCGAGGTAAAAAACTGTTTTTT. It codes for CASRETDRGRGKKLFF.

The chain couples TRBV7-6 to TRBJ2-2; tentative D call: TRBD1 (5 bases). The V gene's germline CDR1 is SGHVS and CDR2 FNYEAQ. Trimming stripped 2 bases from V and 6 bases from J, with 13 bases between. This CDR3 comprises 15 residues. The DNA of the CDR3 is TGTGCCAGCAGCTTATTTCCTGAAGGGGCCGGGGAGCTGTTTTTT. Its translation: CASSLFPEGAGELFF.

This clonotype was counted at least ten times. The chain has TRBV5-1 and TRBJ2-1, with TRBD2 matching 13 bases. From germline, CDR1 is SGHRS and CDR2 YFSETQ. Losses at the gene ends were 6 bases for V and 10 bases for J; bases not matched to a gene: 10. CDR3 length: 15 residues. The CDR3 nucleotides read TGCGCCAGCATCGACCGAACTAGCGGGGGGGCCGAGCAGTTCTTC. Amino acids: CASIDRTSGGAEQFF. The whole variable domain, filled in from reference TRBV5-1 and TRBJ2-1, reads KAGVTQTPRYLIKTRGQQVTLSCSPISGHRSVSWYQQTPGQGLQFLFEYFSETQRNKGNFPGRFSGRQFSNSRSEMNVSTLELGDSALYLCASIDRTSGGAEQFFGPGTRLTVL.

V is TRBV21-1 and J is TRBJ1-1; the table calls TRBD1, which could not be checked here. TRBV21-1 is a listed pseudogene. This CDR3 comprises 15 residues. The CDR3 protein is CASSKGTLSRPEAFF. Here the CDR3 DNA reads TGTGCCAGCAGCAAAGGGACACTATCCAGGCCAGAAGCTTTCTTT.

J is TRBJ1-4 and V is TRBV20-1; D might be TRBD1 (5 bases). Trimming pared 0 bases from V and 8 bases from J, leaving 13 bases between. In germline, CDR1 is DFQATT, CDR2 SNEGSKA (reference sequence). There are 14 residues in the CDR3. The CDR3 loop reads CSARDSGSGEKLFF. For the CDR3, the DNA is TGCAGTGCTAGAGACTCAGGGTCGGGGGAAAAACTGTTTTTT.